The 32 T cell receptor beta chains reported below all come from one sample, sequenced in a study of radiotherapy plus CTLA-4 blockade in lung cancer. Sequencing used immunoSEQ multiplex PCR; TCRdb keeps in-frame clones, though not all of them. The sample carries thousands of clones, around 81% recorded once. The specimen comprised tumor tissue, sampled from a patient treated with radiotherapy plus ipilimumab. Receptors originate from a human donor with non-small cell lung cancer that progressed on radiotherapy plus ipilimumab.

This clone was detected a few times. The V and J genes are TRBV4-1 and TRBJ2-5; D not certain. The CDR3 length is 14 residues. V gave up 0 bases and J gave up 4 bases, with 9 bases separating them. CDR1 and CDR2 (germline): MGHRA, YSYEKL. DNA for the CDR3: TGCGCCAGCAGCCAAGAGGCTAGAGGAGAGACCCAGTACTTC. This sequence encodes CASSQEARGETQYF.

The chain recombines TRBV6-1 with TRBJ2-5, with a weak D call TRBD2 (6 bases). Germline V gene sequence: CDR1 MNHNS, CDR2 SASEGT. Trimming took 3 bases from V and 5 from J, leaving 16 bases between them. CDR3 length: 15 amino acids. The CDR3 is CASSDTGLGRETQYF. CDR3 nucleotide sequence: TGTGCCAGCAGTGATACGGGACTCGGACGGGAGACCCAGTACTTC.

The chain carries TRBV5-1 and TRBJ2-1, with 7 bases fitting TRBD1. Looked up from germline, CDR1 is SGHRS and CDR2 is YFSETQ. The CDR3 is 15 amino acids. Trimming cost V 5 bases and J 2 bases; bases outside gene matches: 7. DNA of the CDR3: TGCGCCAGCAGAGCTACAGGGGCAGCCTACAATGAGCAGTTCTTC. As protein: CASRATGAAYNEQFF.

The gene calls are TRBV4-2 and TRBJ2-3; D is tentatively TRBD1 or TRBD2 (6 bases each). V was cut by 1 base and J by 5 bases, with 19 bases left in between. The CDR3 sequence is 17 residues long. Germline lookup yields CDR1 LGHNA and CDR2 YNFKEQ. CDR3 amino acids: CASSQVGGRFSGDTQYF. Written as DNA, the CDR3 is TGTGCCAGCAGCCAAGTAGGGGGGCGCTTTAGCGGAGATACGCAGTATTTT.

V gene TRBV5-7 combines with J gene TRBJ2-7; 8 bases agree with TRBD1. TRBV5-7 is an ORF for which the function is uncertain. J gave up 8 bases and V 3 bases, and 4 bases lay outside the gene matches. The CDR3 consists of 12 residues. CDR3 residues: CASSWTGSQQYF. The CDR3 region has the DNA TGTGCCAGCAGCTGGACAGGGTCGCAGCAGTACTTC.

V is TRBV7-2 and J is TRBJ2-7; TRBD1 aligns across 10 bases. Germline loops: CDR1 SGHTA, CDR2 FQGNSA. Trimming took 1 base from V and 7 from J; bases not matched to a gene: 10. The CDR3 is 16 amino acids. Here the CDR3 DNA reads TGTGCCAGCAGCTTAGGCGGGACAGGGGCCCGTAAGGAGCAGTACTTC. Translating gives CASSLGGTGARKEQYF.

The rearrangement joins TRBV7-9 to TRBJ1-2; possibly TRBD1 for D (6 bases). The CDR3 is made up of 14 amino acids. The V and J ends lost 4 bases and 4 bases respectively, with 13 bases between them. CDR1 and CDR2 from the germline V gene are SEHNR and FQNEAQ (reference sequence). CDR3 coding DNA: TGTGCCAGCAGCTCAAGACAGGAGTTCTATGGCTACACCTTC. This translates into CASSSRQEFYGYTF.

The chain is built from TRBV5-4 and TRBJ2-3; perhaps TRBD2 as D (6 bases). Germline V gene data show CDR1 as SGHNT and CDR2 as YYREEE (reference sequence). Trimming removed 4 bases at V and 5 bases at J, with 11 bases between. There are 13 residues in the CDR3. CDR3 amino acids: CASSPGLGDTQYF. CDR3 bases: TGTGCCAGCAGCCCGGGACTCGGAGATACGCAGTATTTT.

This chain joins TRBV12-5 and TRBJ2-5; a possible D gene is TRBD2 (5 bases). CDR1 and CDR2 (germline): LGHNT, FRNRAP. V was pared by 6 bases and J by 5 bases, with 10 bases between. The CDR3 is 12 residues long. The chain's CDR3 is CASGIRGETQYF. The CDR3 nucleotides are TGTGCTAGTGGAATCCGCGGGGAGACCCAGTACTTC.

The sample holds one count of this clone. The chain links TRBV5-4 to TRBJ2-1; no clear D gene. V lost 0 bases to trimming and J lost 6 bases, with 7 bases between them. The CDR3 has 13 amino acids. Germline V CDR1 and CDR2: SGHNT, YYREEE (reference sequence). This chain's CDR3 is CASSLEGFNEQFF. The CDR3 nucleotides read TGTGCCAGCAGCTTGGAGGGATTCAATGAGCAGTTCTTC.

Written as DNA, the CDR3 is TGTGCCAGCTCACCACGACAGGGGGCCGAAGATACGCAGTATTTT. This translates into CASSPRQGAEDTQYF. The V and J genes are TRBV18 and TRBJ2-3, with TRBD1 identical over 10 bases. The V gene end was trimmed by 1 base and the J gene end by 5 bases; junction bases not matched to a gene: 3. Germline V gene sequence: CDR1 KGHSH, CDR2 LQKENI. The CDR3 sequence is 15 residues long.

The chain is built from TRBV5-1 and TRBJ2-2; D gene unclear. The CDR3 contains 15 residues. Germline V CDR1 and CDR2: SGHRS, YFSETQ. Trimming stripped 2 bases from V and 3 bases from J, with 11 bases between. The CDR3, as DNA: TGCGCCAGCAGCTTAACGACAAGATACACCGGGGAGCTGTTTTTT. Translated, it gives CASSLTTRYTGELFF.

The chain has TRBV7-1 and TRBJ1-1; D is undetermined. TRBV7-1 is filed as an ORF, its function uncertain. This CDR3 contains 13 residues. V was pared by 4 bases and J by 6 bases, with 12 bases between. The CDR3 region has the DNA TGTGCCAGCAGCTATACGGTGAATCCTGAAGCTTTCTTT. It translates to CASSYTVNPEAFF.

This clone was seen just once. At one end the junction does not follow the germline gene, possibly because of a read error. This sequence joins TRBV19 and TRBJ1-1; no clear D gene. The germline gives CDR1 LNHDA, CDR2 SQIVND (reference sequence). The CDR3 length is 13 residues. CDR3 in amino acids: CASTPGSYTETFF. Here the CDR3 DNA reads TGTGCCAGCACCCCCGGGAGCTACACTGAAACTTTCTTT. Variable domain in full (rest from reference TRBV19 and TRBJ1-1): DGGITQSPKYLFRKEGQNVTLSCEQNLNHDAMYWYRQDPGQGLRLIYYSQIVNDFQKGDIAEGYSVSREKKESFPLTVTSAQKNPTAFYLCASTPGSYTETFFGQGTRLTVV.

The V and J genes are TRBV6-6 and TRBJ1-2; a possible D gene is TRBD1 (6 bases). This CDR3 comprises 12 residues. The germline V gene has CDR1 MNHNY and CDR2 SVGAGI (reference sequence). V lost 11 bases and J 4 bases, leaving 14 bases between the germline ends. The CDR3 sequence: CALGGQFYGYTF. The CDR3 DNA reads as TGTGCCCTGGGGGGGCAATTCTATGGCTACACCTTC.

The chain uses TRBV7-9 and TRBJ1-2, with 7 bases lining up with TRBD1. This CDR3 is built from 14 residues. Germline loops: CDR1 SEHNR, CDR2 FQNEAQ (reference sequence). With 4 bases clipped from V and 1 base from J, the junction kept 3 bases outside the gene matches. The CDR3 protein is CASSSDRLNYGYTF. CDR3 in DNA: TGTGCCAGCAGCTCGGACAGGCTTAACTATGGCTACACCTTC.

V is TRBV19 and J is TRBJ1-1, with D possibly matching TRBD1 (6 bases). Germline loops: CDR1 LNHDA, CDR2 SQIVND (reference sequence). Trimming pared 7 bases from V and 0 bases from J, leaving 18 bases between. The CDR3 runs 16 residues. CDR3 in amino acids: CASNRPWGGLNTEAFF. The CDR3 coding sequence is TGTGCCAGTAACCGACCGTGGGGGGGGCTGAACACTGAAGCTTTCTTT. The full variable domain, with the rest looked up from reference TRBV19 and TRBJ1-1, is DGGITQSPKYLFRKEGQNVTLSCEQNLNHDAMYWYRQDPGQGLRLIYYSQIVNDFQKGDIAEGYSVSREKKESFPLTVTSAQKNPTAFYLCASNRPWGGLNTEAFFGQGTRLTVV.

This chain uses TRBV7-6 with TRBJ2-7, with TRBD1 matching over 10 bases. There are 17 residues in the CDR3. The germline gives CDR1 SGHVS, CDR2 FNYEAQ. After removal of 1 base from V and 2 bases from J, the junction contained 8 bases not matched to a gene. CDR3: CASSLGQGQGVAYEQYF. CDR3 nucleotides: TGTGCCAGCAGCTTAGGCCAAGGACAGGGGGTGGCCTACGAGCAGTACTTC. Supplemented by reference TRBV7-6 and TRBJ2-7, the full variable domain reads GAGVSQSPRYKVTKRGQDVALRCDPISGHVSLYWYRQALGQGPEFLTYFNYEAQQDKSGLPNDRFSAERPEGSISTLTIQRTEQRDSAMYRCASSLGQGQGVAYEQYFGPGTRLTVT.

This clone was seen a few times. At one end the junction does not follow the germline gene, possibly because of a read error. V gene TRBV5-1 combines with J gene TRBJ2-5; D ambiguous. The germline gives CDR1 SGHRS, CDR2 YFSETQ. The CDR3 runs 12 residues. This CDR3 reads CASSLDQETQYF. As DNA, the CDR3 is TGCGCCAGCAGCCTGGACCAGGAGACCCAGTACTTC.

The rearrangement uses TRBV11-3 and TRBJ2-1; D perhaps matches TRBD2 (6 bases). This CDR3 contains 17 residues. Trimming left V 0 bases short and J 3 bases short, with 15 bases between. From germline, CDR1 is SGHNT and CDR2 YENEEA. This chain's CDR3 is CASSLDSGTLLYNEQFF. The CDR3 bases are TGTGCCAGCAGCTTAGACTCGGGGACTTTACTCTACAATGAGCAGTTCTTC.

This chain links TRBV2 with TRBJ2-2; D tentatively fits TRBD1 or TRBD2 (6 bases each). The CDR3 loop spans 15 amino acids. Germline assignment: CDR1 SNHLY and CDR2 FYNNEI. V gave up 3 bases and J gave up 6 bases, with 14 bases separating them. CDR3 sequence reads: CASSDRGARSGELFF. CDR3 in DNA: TGTGCCAGCAGTGATAGGGGGGCTAGATCCGGGGAGCTGTTTTTT.

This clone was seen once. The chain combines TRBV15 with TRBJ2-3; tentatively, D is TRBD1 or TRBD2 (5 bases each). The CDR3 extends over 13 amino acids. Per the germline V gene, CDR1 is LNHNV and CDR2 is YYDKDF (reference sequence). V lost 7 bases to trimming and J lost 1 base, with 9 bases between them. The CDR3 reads CATNGARTDTQYF. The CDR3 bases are TGTGCCACCAACGGGGCTCGCACAGATACGCAGTATTTT.

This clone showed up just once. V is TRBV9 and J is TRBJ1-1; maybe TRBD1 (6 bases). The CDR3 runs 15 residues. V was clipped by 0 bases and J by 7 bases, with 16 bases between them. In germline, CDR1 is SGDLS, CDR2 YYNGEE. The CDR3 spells CASSVGTSGGHEAFF. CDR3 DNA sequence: TGTGCCAGCAGCGTAGGGACCTCCGGGGGCCATGAAGCTTTCTTT. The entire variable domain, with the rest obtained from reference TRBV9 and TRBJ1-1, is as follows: DSGVTQTPKHLITATGQRVTLRCSPRSGDLSVYWYQQSLDQGLQFLIQYYNGEERAKGNILERFSAQQFPDLHSELNLSSLELGDSALYFCASSVGTSGGHEAFFGQGTRLTVV.

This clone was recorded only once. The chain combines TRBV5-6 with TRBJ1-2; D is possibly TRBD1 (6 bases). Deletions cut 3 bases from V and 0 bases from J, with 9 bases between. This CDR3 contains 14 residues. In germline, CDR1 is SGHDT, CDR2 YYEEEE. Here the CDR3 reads CASSWNRANYGYTF. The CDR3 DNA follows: TGTGCCAGCAGCTGGAACAGGGCTAACTATGGCTACACCTTC. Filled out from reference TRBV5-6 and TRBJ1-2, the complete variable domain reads DAGVTQSPTHLIKTRGQQVTLRCSPKSGHDTVSWYQQALGQGPQFIFQYYEEEERQRGNFPDRFSGHQFPNYSSELNVNALLLGDSALYLCASSWNRANYGYTFGSGTRLTVV.

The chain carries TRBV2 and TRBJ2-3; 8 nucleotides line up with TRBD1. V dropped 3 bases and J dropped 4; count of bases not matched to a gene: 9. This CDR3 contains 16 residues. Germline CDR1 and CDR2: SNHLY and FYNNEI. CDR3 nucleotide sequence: TGTGCCAGCAGTGAGGGACAGGACAAGCTCGCAGATACGCAGTATTTT. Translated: CASSEGQDKLADTQYF.

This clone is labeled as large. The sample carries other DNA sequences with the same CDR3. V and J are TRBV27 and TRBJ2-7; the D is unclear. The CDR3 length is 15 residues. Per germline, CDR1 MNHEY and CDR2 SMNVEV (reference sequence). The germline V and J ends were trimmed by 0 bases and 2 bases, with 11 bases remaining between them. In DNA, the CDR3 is TGTGCCAGCAGTTTATCGATGGGCAGTCCCTACGAGCAGTACTTC. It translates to CASSLSMGSPYEQYF.

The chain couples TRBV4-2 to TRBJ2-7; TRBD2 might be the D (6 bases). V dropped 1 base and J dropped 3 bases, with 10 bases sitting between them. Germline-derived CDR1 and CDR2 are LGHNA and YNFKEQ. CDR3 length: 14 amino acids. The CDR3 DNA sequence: TGTGCCAGCAGCCAAGGACTAGGCTACTACGAGCAGTACTTC. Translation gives CASSQGLGYYEQYF.

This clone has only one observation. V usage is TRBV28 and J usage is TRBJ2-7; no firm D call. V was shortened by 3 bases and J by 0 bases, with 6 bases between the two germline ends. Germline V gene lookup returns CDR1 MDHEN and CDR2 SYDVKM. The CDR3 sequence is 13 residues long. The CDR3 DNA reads TGTGCCAGCAGTTTGGCCAACTCCTACGAGCAGTACTTC. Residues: CASSLANSYEQYF. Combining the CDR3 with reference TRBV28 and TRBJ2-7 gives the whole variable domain DVKVTQSSRYLVKRTGEKVFLECVQDMDHENMFWYRQDPGLGLRLIYFSYDVKMKEKGDIPEGYSVSREKKERFSLILESASTNQTSMYLCASSLANSYEQYFGPGTRLTVT.

CDR3 DNA: TGTGCCAGCAGCCTACTAGCGGGCACAGATACGCAGTATTTT. Translation: CASSLLAGTDTQYF. This chain links TRBV9 with TRBJ2-3; TRBD2 matches at 8 bases. Trimming took 4 bases from V and 1 from J; bases not matched to a gene: 2. The germline gives CDR1 SGDLS, CDR2 YYNGEE. The CDR3 extends over 14 amino acids. The full variable domain, its missing parts supplied by reference TRBV9 and TRBJ2-3, is DSGVTQTPKHLITATGQRVTLRCSPRSGDLSVYWYQQSLDQGLQFLIQYYNGEERAKGNILERFSAQQFPDLHSELNLSSLELGDSALYFCASSLLAGTDTQYFGPGTRLTVL.

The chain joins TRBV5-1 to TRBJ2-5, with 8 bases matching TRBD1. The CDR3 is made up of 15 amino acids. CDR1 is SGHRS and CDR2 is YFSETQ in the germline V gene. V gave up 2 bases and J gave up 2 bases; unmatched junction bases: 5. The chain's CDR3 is CASSFSNRGQETQYF. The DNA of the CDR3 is TGCGCCAGCAGCTTCTCCAACAGGGGGCAAGAGACCCAGTACTTC.

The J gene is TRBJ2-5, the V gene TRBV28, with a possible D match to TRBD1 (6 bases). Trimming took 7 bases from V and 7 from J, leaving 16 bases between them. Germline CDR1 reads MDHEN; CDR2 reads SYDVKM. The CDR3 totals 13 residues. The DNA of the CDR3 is TGTGCCAGCACTCCGAGGGGGAGAGGGACCCAGTACTTC. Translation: CASTPRGRGTQYF.

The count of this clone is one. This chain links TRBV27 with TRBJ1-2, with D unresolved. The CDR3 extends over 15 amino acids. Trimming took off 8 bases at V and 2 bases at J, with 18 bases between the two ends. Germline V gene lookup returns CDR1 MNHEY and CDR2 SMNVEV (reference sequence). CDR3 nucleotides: TGTGCCAGCTTACCAGAGGGAACCTCCAACTATGGCTACACCTTC. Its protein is CASLPEGTSNYGYTF.